The TCR beta chain described here comes from a study of cytomegalovirus exposure and HLA in healthy donors. For the study at large: In a previous analysis, 117 million unique TCR beta sequences were found from 150 million to 200 million T cells. Study-wide results and limits: In a later analysis, at a false discovery rate of 0.05, 16,951 TCR beta sequences were associated with HLA alleles. For TCR beta chains, V- and J-gene trimming was later linked to a missense DCLRE1C variant.

Turning to this clone: Its antigen is not identified.

The CDR3 runs 11 residues. Germline V gene lookup returns CDR1 MNHNY and CDR2 SVGAGI (reference sequence). V was trimmed by 6 bases and J by 8 bases, leaving 10 bases between them. The PCR had 60 Vbeta and 13 Jbeta primers. Produced via immunoSEQ multiplex PCR; TCRdb's table is partial and in-frame only. Its listing shows around 200,000 clones. The rearrangement joins TRBV6-6 to TRBJ1-1; D perhaps matches TRBD1 (6 bases). The sequenced sample consisted of PBMCs. The clonotype originates from a woman under 30 in good health and CMV-seropositive. The CDR3 here is CASSIDREAFF. The CDR3 DNA follows: TGTGCCAGCAGCATTGACAGGGAAGCTTTCTTT.